The rows below give T cell receptor beta chains drawn from one sample of a study of blood T cell repertoires in COVID-19. TCRdb's table, derived via immunoSEQ multiplex PCR, lists solely in-frame clones and lacks some. This repertoire shows fewer than 150,000 clones, 65% to 80% found once; its top ten account for under 1%. The sample comprised peripheral blood. These receptors originate from a human donor with acute or convalescent COVID-19. The donor label of this sample is uncertain. Each CDR3 is given with its conserved first and last residue. The order of the fields is J gene, D gene, V gene, clone size, CDR3 DNA, CDR3 protein. The D gene is left open where the match is weak. Size values are once, few and many counts, or a class for expanded clones, and some rows have none.

TRBJ1-4 | TRBD1 | TRBV2 | NA | TGTGCCAGCAGTGAAGGAGGACAGGTTGGCGAAAAACTGTTTTTT | CASSEGGQVGEKLFF
TRBJ1-4 | NA | TRBV7-8 | NA | TGTGCCAGCAGCTTAGCGTGGCGGGAAAAACTGTTTTTT | CASSLAWREKLFF
TRBJ2-7 | NA | TRBV12-3/TRBV12-4 | many | TGTGCCAGCAGTTTGTACAGCTCCTACGAGCAGTACTTC | CASSLYSSYEQYF
TRBJ1-5 | NA | TRBV19 | NA | TGTGCCAGTAGTCGGGGCAATCAGCCCCAGCATTTT | CASSRGNQPQHF
TRBJ1-5 | TRBD1 | TRBV6-5 | NA | TGTGCCAGCAGATCCCGGACAGGGTCACAACAGCCCCAGCATTTT | CASRSRTGSQQPQHF
TRBJ2-1 | NA | TRBV28 | NA | TGTGCCAGCAGTTTATTGGCTTTATACAATGAGCAGTTCTTC | CASSLLALYNEQFF
TRBJ1-4 | TRBD1 | TRBV4-1 | NA | TGCGCCAGCAGCCCCACTCAAAGACAGGGTTATGAAAAACTGTTTTTT | CASSPTQRQGYEKLFF
TRBJ1-1 | NA | TRBV12-5 | few | TGTGCTAGTGGTTTGCGGGGGGGGAACACTGAAGCTTTCTTT | CASGLRGGNTEAFF
TRBJ2-5 | NA | TRBV4-1 | few | TGCGCCAGCAGCCAAGATGGCGGGGGCCTCCAAGAGACCCAGTACTTC | CASSQDGGGLQETQYF
TRBJ2-3 | TRBD2 | TRBV5-1 | NA | TGCGCCAGCAGCACCCTAGCGCGGGGGGCCACAGATACGCAGTATTTT | CASSTLARGATDTQYF
TRBJ1-1 | NA | TRBV19 | NA | TGTGCCAGTAGTATGCAGCGAGTATCGAACACTGAAGCTTTCTTT | CASSMQRVSNTEAFF
TRBJ1-6 | TRBD1 | TRBV7-9 | NA | TGTGCCAGCAGCTTACCCGGACAGGGACCCAATTCACCCCTCCACTTT | CASSLPGQGPNSPLHF
TRBJ1-1 | TRBD1 | TRBV19 | NA | TGTGCCAGTAGAAGGGGGCCAGGGACTAGTGCGGACACTGAAGCTTTCTTT | CASRRGPGTSADTEAFF
TRBJ1-3 | NA | TRBV18 | NA | TGTGCCAGCTCACCAGCCGGAGGGATTGGAAACACCATATATTTT | CASSPAGGIGNTIYF
TRBJ1-2 | NA | TRBV5-4 | NA | TGTGCCAGCAGCGTCGACAGAGGACCCTATGGCTACACCTTC | CASSVDRGPYGYTF
TRBJ1-6 | TRBD1 | TRBV7-8 | once | TGTGCCAGCAGCCCCGACAGGGGTAATTCACCCCTCCACTTT | CASSPDRGNSPLHF
TRBJ1-4 | TRBD1 | TRBV7-9 | NA | TGTGCCAGCAGCTTTCCGACAGGGAGCGAAAAACTGTTTTTT | CASSFPTGSEKLFF
TRBJ1-1 | TRBD1 | TRBV7-2 | NA | TGTGCCAGCAGCCTTCGGCCGGGACAGGGAGGGGAAGCTTTCTTT | CASSLRPGQGGEAFF
TRBJ1-5 | NA | TRBV5-8 | NA | TGTGCCAGCAGCTTTTTGGGGAGCGGCAGCAATCAGCCCCAGCATTTT | CASSFLGSGSNQPQHF
TRBJ1-2 | TRBD1 | TRBV7-2 | NA | TGTGCCAGCAGCCCTAGGGGGACAGGGATAGGCTACACCTTC | CASSPRGTGIGYTF
TRBJ1-1 | NA | TRBV6-5 | NA | TGTGCCAGCAATGCGATGAACACTGAAGCTTTCTTT | CASNAMNTEAFF
TRBJ2-7 | NA | TRBV7-9 | NA | TGTGCCAGCAGCTTGGCCGCAGGGGTTGGCTACGAGCAGTACTTC | CASSLAAGVGYEQYF
TRBJ2-1 | TRBD1 | TRBV19 | few | TGTGCCAGCAAAAGGAGGACAGGCTCCTACAATGAGCAGTTCTTC | CASKRRTGSYNEQFF
TRBJ1-5 | TRBD1 | TRBV6-4 | NA | TGTGCCAGCAGTGCGGGACAGGGGCAGCCCCAGCATTTT | CASSAGQGQPQHF
TRBJ1-1 | NA | TRBV5-1 | many | TGCGCCAGCAGCTTGGGGGGAGCCTCAGCGGCGACTGAAGCTTTCTTT | CASSLGGASAATEAFF
TRBJ1-2 | TRBD1 | TRBV6-6 | NA | TGTGCCAGCAGGCTCGGGACAGCTGATTATGGCTACACCTTC | CASRLGTADYGYTF
TRBJ2-3 | NA | TRBV12-3/TRBV12-4 | few | TGTGCCAGCAGGCGCGGCTTTGATACGCAGTATTTT | CASRRGFDTQYF
TRBJ1-1 | NA | TRBV4-2 | NA | TGTGCCAGCAGTCCCGACAGGTTGAACACTGAAGCTTTCTTT | CASSPDRLNTEAFF
TRBJ2-1 | TRBD2 | TRBV7-2 | NA | TGTGCCAGCAGCTTAGGACTAGCCCGCAATGAGCAGTTCTTC | CASSLGLARNEQFF
TRBJ1-6 | NA | TRBV7-9 | NA | TGTGCCAGCAGTATAGAGGGCTATTCACCCCTCCACTTT | CASSIEGYSPLHF
TRBJ1-6 | NA | TRBV6-5 | NA | TGTGCCAGCACCGGGCAGGGGTATTCACCCCTCCACTTT | CASTGQGYSPLHF
TRBJ2-6 | NA | TRBV11-2 | few | TGTGCCAGCAGCCGCCGGGGAGAACGATTCTCTGGGGCCAACGTCCTGACTTTC | CASSRRGERFSGANVLTF
TRBJ1-5 | NA | TRBV5-5 | NA | TGTGCCAGCAGCGCGGTGAGCAATCAGCCCCAGCATTTT | CASSAVSNQPQHF
TRBJ1-5 | TRBD1 | TRBV10-2 | NA | TGCGCCAGCAGAAAGGGACAGGGCAATCAGCCCCAGCATTTT | CASRKGQGNQPQHF
TRBJ2-1 | TRBD2 | TRBV6-6 | NA | TGTGCCAGCAGTACGGTAGCGGGGAGGGACTACAATGAGCAGTTCTTC | CASSTVAGRDYNEQFF
TRBJ1-5 | NA | TRBV29-1 | NA | TGCAGCGTTCAGGTTAGCAATCAGCCCCAGCATTTT | CSVQVSNQPQHF
TRBJ2-1 | NA | TRBV27 | NA | TGTGCCAGCAGTGCTCACCTGGTCAGGGGCTCCTACAATGAGCAGTTCTTC | CASSAHLVRGSYNEQFF
TRBJ1-6 | TRBD1 | TRBV4-1 | once | TGCGCCAGCAGCCTTTACACCTTGACAGGGCAAAGCTATAATTCACCCCTCCACTTT | CASSLYTLTGQSYNSPLHF
TRBJ1-4 | NA | TRBV24-1 | NA | TGTGCCACCAGTGATGGAACAGCAACTAATGAAAAACTGTTTTTT | CATSDGTATNEKLFF
TRBJ2-3 | NA | TRBV6-4 | NA | TGTGCCAGCAGTGACTCGGCTGGGGGCAGCACAGATACGCAGTATTTT | CASSDSAGGSTDTQYF
TRBJ1-5 | TRBD1 | TRBV28 | few | TGTGCCAGCAGGAAACAGGGGAATCAGCCCCAGCATTTT | CASRKQGNQPQHF
TRBJ2-7 | NA | TRBV28 | few | TGTGCCAGCAGCCGCATGGCCGTGGGCCGGGGCTACGAGCAGTACTTC | CASSRMAVGRGYEQYF
TRBJ2-5 | TRBD1 | TRBV6-2/TRBV6-3 | NA | TGTGCCAGCAGTTACCCTCAGCCCCCGGGACAGGGGGAGTTCGGGTGGACCCAGTACTTC | CASSYPQPPGQGEFGWTQYF
TRBJ2-5 | NA | TRBV7-2 | NA | TGTGCCAGCAGCCGTGCGGGAAGCGGGGAGACCCAGTACTTC | CASSRAGSGETQYF
TRBJ2-5 | TRBD2 | TRBV5-1 | few | TGCGCCAGCAGCTCCCCACAGACTAGCCCCCAAGAGACCCAGTACTTC | CASSSPQTSPQETQYF
TRBJ2-5 | NA | TRBV19 | NA | TGTGCCAGTAGTATATCCATGCAGGGCGGAGAGACCCAGTACTTC | CASSISMQGGETQYF
TRBJ1-3 | NA | TRBV15 | few | TGTGCCACCAGCCCAGGGGTCGGAAACACCATATATTTT | CATSPGVGNTIYF
TRBJ2-2 | TRBD2 | TRBV6-1 | NA | TGTGCCAGCAGTGCACTAGCGGGGGGGCGAGGCGGGGAGCTGTTTTTT | CASSALAGGRGGELFF
TRBJ1-5 | TRBD1 | TRBV28 | NA | TGTGCCAGCAGTTTTAACTACAGGGGCCAGCCCCAGCATTTT | CASSFNYRGQPQHF
TRBJ1-1 | NA | TRBV5-8 | NA | TGTGCCAGCAGTCATTGGGTTACAGGGTACACTGAAGCTTTCTTT | CASSHWVTGYTEAFF
TRBJ1-5 | NA | TRBV19 | NA | TGTGCCAGTAACAGGTTAGATCAGCCCCAGCATTTT | CASNRLDQPQHF
TRBJ1-6 | NA | TRBV2 | few | TGTGCCAGCAGTGCCCGGCCGACAGAGAATTCACCCCTCCACTTT | CASSARPTENSPLHF
TRBJ2-3 | NA | TRBV7-8 | NA | TGTGCCAGCGATGAGTTTAACACAGATACGCAGTATTTT | CASDEFNTDTQYF
TRBJ1-1 | TRBD1 | TRBV19 | few | TGTGCCAGTAGCAACAGGGGTCTGAACACTGAAGCTTTCTTT | CASSNRGLNTEAFF